This TCR beta chain stems from a study of blood T cells in healthy people across ages. The CDR3 length is 15 residues. Trimming shortened V by 6 bases and J by 0 bases, and 11 bases separated the two germline ends. The germline V gene encodes CDR1 LGHDT and CDR2 YNNKEL (reference sequence). Through a sample-barcoded 5' primer and a J-beta primer mix, a second PCR was run for roughly 6 to 12 cycles. One entry per CDR3 protein results from TCRdb running MiXCR on the 5' RACE reads. The data show around 800,000 distinct CDR3 sequences, about half seen once. Overall study results and limits: Roughly linearly, TCR beta diversity per million T cells fell as age increased.

Concerning this clonotype: Its target is unknown.

The TCR sequence derives from a man at least 80 years old in good health. The chain links TRBV3-1 to TRBJ2-2; weak D call: TRBD2 (6 bases). The sequenced material came from blood. The CDR3 DNA reads TGTGCCAGCAGTTTTAGCGGAACGAACACCGGGGAGCTGTTTTTT. Translated: CASSFSGTNTGELFF. Drawing the rest from reference TRBV3-1 and TRBJ2-2, the complete variable domain is DTAVSQTPKYLVTQMGNDKSIKCEQNLGHDTMYWYKQDSKKFLKIMFSYNNKELIINETVPNRFSPKSPDKAHLNLHINSLELGDSAVYFCASSFSGTNTGELFFGEGSRLTVL.